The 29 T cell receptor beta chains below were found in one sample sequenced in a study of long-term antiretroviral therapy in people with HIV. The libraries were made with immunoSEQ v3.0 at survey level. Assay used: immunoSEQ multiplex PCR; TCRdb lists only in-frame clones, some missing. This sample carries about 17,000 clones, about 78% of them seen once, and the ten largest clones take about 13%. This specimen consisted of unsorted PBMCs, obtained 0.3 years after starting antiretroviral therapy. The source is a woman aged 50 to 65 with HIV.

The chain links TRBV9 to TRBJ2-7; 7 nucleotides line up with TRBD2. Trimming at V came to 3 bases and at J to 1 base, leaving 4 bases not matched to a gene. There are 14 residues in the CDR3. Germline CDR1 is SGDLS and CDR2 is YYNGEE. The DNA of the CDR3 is TGTGCCAGCAGCGGGACTAGTATATCCTACGAGCAGTACTTC. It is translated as CASSGTSISYEQYF.

CDR3: CASSSDRGPNYGYTF. For the CDR3, the DNA is TGTGCCAGCAGTTCCGACAGGGGACCAAACTATGGCTACACCTTC. The chain has TRBV6-5 and TRBJ1-2; TRBD1 matches 8 bases. Germline V lookup: CDR1 MNHEY, CDR2 SVGAGI. The J segment lost 2 bases and the V segment lost 4 bases, leaving 6 bases of the junction unmatched. CDR3 length: 15 residues.

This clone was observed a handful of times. The CDR3 protein is CASSINGPRYGYTF. The CDR3 DNA follows: TGTGCCAGTAGTATCAACGGGCCTCGATATGGCTACACCTTC. The V gene is TRBV19, the J gene TRBJ1-2; D unresolved. The CDR3 loop spans 14 amino acids. Trimming shortened V by 3 bases and J by 5 bases, and 13 bases separated the two germline ends. Per the germline V gene, CDR1 is LNHDA and CDR2 is SQIVND (reference sequence).

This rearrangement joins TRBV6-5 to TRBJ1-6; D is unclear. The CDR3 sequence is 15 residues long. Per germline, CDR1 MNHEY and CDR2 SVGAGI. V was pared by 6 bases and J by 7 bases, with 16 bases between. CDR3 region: CASSTDGAVNSPLHF. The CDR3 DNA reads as TGTGCCAGCAGCACCGACGGAGCAGTAAATTCACCCCTCCACTTT.

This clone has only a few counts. This CDR3 reads CASSATRGQTLGYTF. The CDR3 nucleotides read TGTGCCAGCAGTGCCACCCGGGGACAAACCTTGGGCTACACCTTC. The gene calls are TRBV2 and TRBJ1-2, with D maybe TRBD1 (6 bases). In germline, CDR1 is SNHLY, CDR2 FYNNEI. V was cut by 4 bases and J by 8 bases, with 20 bases left in between. The CDR3 consists of 15 residues.

CDR3 sequence (DNA): TGCGCCAGCAGCCAGTTAGCGGGGGGGTCCTACGAGCAGTACTTC. Its translation is CASSQLAGGSYEQYF. The genes are TRBV4-1 and TRBJ2-7; TRBD2 matches 11 bases. V trimming: 3 bases; J trimming: 1 base; junction bases outside the gene matches: 2. The CDR3 loop spans 15 amino acids. Germline V lookup: CDR1 MGHRA, CDR2 YSYEKL.

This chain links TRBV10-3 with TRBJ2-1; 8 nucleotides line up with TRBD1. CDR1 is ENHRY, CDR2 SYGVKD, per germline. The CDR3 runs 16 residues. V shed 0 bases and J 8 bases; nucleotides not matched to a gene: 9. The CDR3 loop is CAISESWTGQEYEQFF. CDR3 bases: TGTGCCATCAGTGAGTCATGGACGGGACAGGAATATGAGCAGTTCTTC.

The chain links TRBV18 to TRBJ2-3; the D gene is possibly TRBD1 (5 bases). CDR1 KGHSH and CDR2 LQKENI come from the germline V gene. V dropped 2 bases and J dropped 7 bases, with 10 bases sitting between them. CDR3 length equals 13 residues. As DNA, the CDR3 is TGTGCCAGCTCACCAAGGGGTACTAATACGCAGTATTTT. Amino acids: CASSPRGTNTQYF.

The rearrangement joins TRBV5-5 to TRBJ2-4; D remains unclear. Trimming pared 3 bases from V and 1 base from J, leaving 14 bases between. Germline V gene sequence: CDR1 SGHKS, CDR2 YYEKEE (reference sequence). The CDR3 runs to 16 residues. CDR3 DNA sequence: TGTGCCAGCAGCTCACGGTCCGAGACGGCCAAAAACATTCAGTACTTC. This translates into CASSSRSETAKNIQYF.

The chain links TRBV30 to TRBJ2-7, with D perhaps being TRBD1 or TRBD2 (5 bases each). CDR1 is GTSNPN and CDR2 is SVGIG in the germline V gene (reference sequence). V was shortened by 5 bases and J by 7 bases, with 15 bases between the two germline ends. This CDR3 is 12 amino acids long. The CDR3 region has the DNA TGTGCCTGGTCGTACCGGGACGTAGAGCAGTACTTC. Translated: CAWSYRDVEQYF.

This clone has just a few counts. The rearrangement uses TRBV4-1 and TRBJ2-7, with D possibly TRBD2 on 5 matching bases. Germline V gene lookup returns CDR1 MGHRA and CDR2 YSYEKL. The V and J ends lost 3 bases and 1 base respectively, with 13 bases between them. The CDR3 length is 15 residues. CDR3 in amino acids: CASSQGATASYEQYF. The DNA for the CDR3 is TGCGCCAGCAGCCAGGGAGCAACAGCATCCTACGAGCAGTACTTC.

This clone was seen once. DNA for the CDR3: TGTGCCAGCAGCCCCGTCAGGACAAGCTCCTACAATGAGCAGTTCTTC. Its translation: CASSPVRTSSYNEQFF. This chain links TRBV7-2 with TRBJ2-1; weak D call: TRBD1 (5 bases). The CDR3 has 16 residues. The V and J ends lost 5 bases and 0 bases respectively, with 14 bases between them. Germline values: CDR1 SGHTA, CDR2 FQGNSA.

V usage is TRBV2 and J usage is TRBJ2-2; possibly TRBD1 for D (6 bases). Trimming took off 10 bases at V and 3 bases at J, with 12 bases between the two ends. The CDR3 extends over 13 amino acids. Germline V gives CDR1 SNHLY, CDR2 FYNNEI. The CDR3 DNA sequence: TGTGCCATCCAGGGGTTTGACACCGGGGAGCTGTTTTTT. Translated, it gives CAIQGFDTGELFF.

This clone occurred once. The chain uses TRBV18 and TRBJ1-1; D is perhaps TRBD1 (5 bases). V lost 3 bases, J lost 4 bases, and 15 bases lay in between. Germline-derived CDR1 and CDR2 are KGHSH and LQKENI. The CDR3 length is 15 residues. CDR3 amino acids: CASSPGTGGVTEAFF. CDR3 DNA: TGTGCCAGCTCACCTGGGACCGGGGGTGTCACTGAAGCTTTCTTT.

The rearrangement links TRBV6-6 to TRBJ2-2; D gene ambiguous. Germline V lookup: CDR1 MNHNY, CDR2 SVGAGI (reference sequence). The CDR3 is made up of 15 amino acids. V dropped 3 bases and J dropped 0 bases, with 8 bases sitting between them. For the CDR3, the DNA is TGTGCCAGCAGTTATGGAAGTGCGAACACCGGGGAGCTGTTTTTT. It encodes CASSYGSANTGELFF.

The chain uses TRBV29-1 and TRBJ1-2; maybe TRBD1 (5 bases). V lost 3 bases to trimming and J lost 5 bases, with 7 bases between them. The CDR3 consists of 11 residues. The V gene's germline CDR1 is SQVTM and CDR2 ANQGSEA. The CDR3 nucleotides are TGCAGCGTTGAGTCAGGGTATGGCTACACCTTC. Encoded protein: CSVESGYGYTF.

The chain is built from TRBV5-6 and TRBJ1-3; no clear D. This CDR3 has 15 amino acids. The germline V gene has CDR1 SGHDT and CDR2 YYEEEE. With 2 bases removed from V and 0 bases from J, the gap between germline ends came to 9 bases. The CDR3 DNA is TGTGCCAGCAGCTTAGGCACCCTCTCTGGAAACACCATATATTTT. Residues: CASSLGTLSGNTIYF.

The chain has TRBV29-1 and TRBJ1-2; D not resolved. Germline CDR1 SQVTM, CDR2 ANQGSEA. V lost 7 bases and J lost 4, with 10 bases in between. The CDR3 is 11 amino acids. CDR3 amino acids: CSAREAYGYTF. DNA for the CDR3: TGCAGCGCGCGGGAAGCCTATGGCTACACCTTC.

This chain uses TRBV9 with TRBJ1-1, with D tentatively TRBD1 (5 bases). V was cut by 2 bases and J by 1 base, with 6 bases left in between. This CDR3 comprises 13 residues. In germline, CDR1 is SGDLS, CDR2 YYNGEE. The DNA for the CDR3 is TGTGCCAGCAGCGTTACAGGGAACACTGAAGCTTTCTTT. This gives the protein CASSVTGNTEAFF.

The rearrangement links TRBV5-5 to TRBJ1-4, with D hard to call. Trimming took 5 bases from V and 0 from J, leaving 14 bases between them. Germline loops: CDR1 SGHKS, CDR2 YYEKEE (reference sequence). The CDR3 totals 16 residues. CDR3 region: CASSSGGVTTNEKLFF. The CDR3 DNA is TGTGCCAGCAGTTCGGGAGGAGTGACAACTAATGAAAAACTGTTTTTT.

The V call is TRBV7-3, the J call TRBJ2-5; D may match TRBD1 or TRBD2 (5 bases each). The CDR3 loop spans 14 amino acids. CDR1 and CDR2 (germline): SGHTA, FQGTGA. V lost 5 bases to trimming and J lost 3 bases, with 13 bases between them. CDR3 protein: CASSNPGREETQYF. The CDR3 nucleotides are TGTGCCAGCAGCAACCCGGGACGCGAAGAGACCCAGTACTTC.

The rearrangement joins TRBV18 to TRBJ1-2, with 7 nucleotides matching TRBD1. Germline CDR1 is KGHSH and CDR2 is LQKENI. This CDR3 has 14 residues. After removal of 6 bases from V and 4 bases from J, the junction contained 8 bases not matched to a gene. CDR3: CASSHGDSTYGYTF. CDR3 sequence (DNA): TGTGCCAGCTCCCATGGGGACAGCACCTATGGCTACACCTTC.

CDR3 nucleotides: TGTGCCAGCAGTTACTCATTAGGGGGCGACTATGGCTACACCTTC. Translating it yields CASSYSLGGDYGYTF. The chain combines TRBV6-6 with TRBJ1-2, with TRBD1 matching 7 bases. Looked up from germline, CDR1 is MNHNY and CDR2 is SVGAGI (reference sequence). The CDR3 spans 15 residues. The V segment lost 0 bases and the J segment 3 bases; nucleotides outside the gene matches: 4.

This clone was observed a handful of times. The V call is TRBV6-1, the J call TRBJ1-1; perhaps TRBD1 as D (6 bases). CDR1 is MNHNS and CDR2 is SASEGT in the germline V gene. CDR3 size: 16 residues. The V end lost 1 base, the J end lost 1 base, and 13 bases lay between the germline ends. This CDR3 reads CASSEVTTGRNTEAFF. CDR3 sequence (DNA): TGTGCCAGCAGTGAAGTAACGACAGGTAGGAACACTGAAGCTTTCTTT.

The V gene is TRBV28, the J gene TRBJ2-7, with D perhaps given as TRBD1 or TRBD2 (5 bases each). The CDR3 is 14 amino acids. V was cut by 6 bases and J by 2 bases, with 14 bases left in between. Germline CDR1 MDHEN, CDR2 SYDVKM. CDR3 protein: CASRPGAITYEQYV. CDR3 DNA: TGTGCCAGCAGGCCCGGGGCAATCACCTACGAGCAGTACGTC.

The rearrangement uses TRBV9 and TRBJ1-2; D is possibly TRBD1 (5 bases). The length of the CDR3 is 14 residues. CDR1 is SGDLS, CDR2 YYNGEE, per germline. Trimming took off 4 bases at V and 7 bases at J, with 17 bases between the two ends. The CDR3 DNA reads TGTGCCAGCAGCTCCCGTCAGGGTAGCGGTGGCTACACCTTC. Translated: CASSSRQGSGGYTF. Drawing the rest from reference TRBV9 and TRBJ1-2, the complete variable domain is DSGVTQTPKHLITATGQRVTLRCSPRSGDLSVYWYQQSLDQGLQFLIQYYNGEERAKGNILERFSAQQFPDLHSELNLSSLELGDSALYFCASSSRQGSGGYTFGSGTRLTVV.

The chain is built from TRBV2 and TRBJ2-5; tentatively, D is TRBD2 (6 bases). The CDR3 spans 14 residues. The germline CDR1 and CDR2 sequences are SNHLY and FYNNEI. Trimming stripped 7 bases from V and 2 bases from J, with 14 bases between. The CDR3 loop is CASIPGTAQETQYF. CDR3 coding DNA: TGTGCCAGCATCCCTGGGACTGCACAAGAGACCCAGTACTTC.

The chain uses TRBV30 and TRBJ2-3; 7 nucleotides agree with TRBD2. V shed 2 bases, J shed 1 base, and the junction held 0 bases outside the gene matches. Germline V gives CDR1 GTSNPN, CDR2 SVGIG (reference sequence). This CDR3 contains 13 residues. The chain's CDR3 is CAWSSGGTDTQYF. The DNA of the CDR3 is TGTGCCTGGAGTAGCGGGGGCACAGATACGCAGTATTTT.

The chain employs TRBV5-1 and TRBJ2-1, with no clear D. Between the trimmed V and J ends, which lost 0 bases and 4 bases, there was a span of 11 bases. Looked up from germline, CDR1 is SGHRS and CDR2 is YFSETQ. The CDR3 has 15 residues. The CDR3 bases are TGCGCCAGCAGCTTGGGCTCCTCATCATACAATGAGCAGTTCTTC. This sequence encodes CASSLGSSSYNEQFF.